This T cell receptor beta chain appears in the sequencing data of a study of CD8 T cells in Susac syndrome. On the study more broadly: When blood was collected, patients with Susac syndrome were therapy-naive, were taking corticosteroids, or were receiving intravenous immunoglobulin alone.

CD8+ and CD4+ T cells circulating in blood were sequenced for TCR beta. FACS enriched CD8+ TEMRA cells, while bulk CD8+ and CD4+ were negatively isolated. Details on this clonotype: The antigen is undetermined.

RNA was extracted with the RNeasy kit, and a quantity of 0.5 to 1 ug was reverse transcribed using random hexamers. TCRdb processed the immunoSEQ multiplex PCR reads anew with MiXCR; each CDR3 protein has one entry. Among some 180,000 distinct CDR3 sequences listed, about 95% were seen once. Study-level results: The CD4+ T cell repertoire of patients with Susac syndrome showed no detectable clonal expansion.

Germline CDR1 reads LNHNV; CDR2 reads YYDKDF (reference sequence). The J segment lost 5 bases and the V segment lost 4 bases, leaving 7 bases of the junction unmatched. The CDR3 is made up of 15 amino acids. The specimen sequenced was CD4+ T cells from PBMCs. This sequence joins TRBV15 and TRBJ2-5; 10 bases line up with TRBD2. The origin of this receptor is a human donor with Susac syndrome. CDR3 bases: TGTGCCACCAGCAAAATAGCGGGGGGCTCTGAGACCCAGTACTTC. Its protein is CATSKIAGGSETQYF. Full variable domain (outside the CDR3, taken from reference TRBV15 and TRBJ2-5): DAMVIQNPRYQVTQFGKPVTLSCSQTLNHNVMYWYQQKSSQAPKLLFHYYDKDFNNEADTPDNFQSRRPNTSFCFLDIRSPGLGDTAMYLCATSKIAGGSETQYFGPGTRLLVL.